This T cell receptor beta chain was captured in a study of technical replicates of blood from several donors. The data were produced by immunoSEQ multiplex PCR, yet TCRdb's version contains in-frame clones alone and is incomplete. Of over 55,000 clones in the sample, about 95% were seen once. Germline-derived CDR1 and CDR2 are MNHNY and SVGAGI (reference sequence). The V end lost 8 bases, the J end lost 6 bases, and 14 bases lay between the germline ends. CDR3 size: 13 residues. This clonotype was sampled from a human donor in good health. Some clones in this sample may be carry-over from other donors' samples. The V gene is TRBV6-6, the J gene TRBJ2-1; tentative D call: TRBD2 (6 bases). What was sequenced was PBMCs. CDR3 nucleotides: TGTGCCAGCGGCTTTGGGGAGGTCAATGAGCAGTTCTTC. Its protein is CASGFGEVNEQFF.